The 14 T cell receptor beta chains presented below share a single source sample, sequenced in a study of T cells expressing NK-cell markers. One entry per CDR3 protein, without DNA, is what TCRdb gives after re-calling the 5' RACE reads. The sample table includes approximately 110,000 distinct CDR3 sequences. The source material was blood T cells: a sorted CD56 or NKG2C T cell subset, CD4+ or CD8+ T cells, or bulk PBMC T cells (not recorded which). All receptors derive from a woman aged 18-70 years in good health.

V is TRBV27 and J is TRBJ2-4; TCRdb's D gene call, TRBD1, goes unchecked for lack of DNA. The CDR3 runs to 13 residues. Germline values: CDR1 MNHEY, CDR2 SMNVEV (reference sequence). CDR3 protein: CASSMQGANIQYF.

This chain links TRBV7-9 with TRBJ2-1. CDR1 and CDR2 (germline): SEHNR, FQNEAQ (reference sequence). This CDR3 spans 15 amino acids. The CDR3 loop reads CASSLRGSKHNEQFF. The full variable domain, with the rest looked up from reference TRBV7-9 and TRBJ2-1, is DTGVSQNPRHKITKRGQNVTFRCDPISEHNRLYWYRQTLGQGPEFLTYFQNEAQLEKSRLLSDRFSAERPKGSFSTLEIQRTEQGDSAMYLCASSLRGSKHNEQFFGPGTRLTVL.

The chain has TRBV7-9 and TRBJ1-2; the TCRdb D gene call, TRBD1, has no DNA to confirm it. This CDR3 is 13 amino acids long. Per germline, CDR1 SEHNR and CDR2 FQNEAQ (reference sequence). The CDR3 reads CASSLDRDYGYTF.

The V gene is TRBV7-3, the J gene TRBJ2-2; without DNA, the TCRdb call of TRBD2 cannot be checked. This CDR3 is built from 14 residues. CDR1 and CDR2 (germline): SGHTA, FQGTGA. CDR3 protein: CASSPLLAAGELFF.

J is TRBJ2-1 and V is TRBV20-1; the D call from TCRdb, TRBD2, cannot be confirmed without DNA. This CDR3 spans 13 amino acids. Germline lookup yields CDR1 DFQATT and CDR2 SNEGSKA (reference sequence). CDR3 loop: CSARLAGFYEQFF.

This chain uses TRBV29-1 with TRBJ1-4; TCRdb lists TRBD1, though no DNA is available to test this call. Germline V gene data show CDR1 as SQVTM and CDR2 as ANQGSEA. The CDR3 runs to 14 residues. CDR3 amino acids: CSVSFGTPGEKLFF.

V usage is TRBV12-3 or TRBV12-4 and J usage is TRBJ1-5. The CDR3 contains 13 residues. The CDR3 sequence: CASRAFSNQPQHF.

The rearrangement uses TRBV19 and TRBJ2-2; TCRdb designates TRBD1, a call that cannot be tested without DNA. The CDR3 is 11 amino acids. Germline-derived CDR1 and CDR2 are LNHDA and SQIVND (reference sequence). The chain's CDR3 is CASRGGGELFF.

Here the CDR3 reads CSVEKGGYPMGNEQFF. The chain recombines TRBV29-1 with TRBJ2-1; the TRBD1 assignment by TCRdb is unverifiable without DNA. Germline CDR1 and CDR2: SQVTM and ANQGSEA. The CDR3 length is 16 residues.

This chain joins TRBV28 and TRBJ2-7. The CDR3 has 11 amino acids. CDR1 is MDHEN, CDR2 SYDVKM, per germline. The CDR3: CATTTSYEQYF.

J is TRBJ2-7 and V is TRBV28; TCRdb's D call of TRBD2 is untestable without DNA. Per the germline V gene, CDR1 is MDHEN and CDR2 is SYDVKM. The CDR3 extends over 17 amino acids. The CDR3 region is CASSLSFGGLAMYEQYF.

V gene TRBV29-1 combines with J gene TRBJ2-1; the D gene TCRdb calls, TRBD1, cannot be checked with no DNA. Germline V gene lookup returns CDR1 SQVTM and CDR2 ANQGSEA. This CDR3 has 17 amino acids. The CDR3 sequence: CSVVPPVVESSYNEQFF.

The V call is TRBV4-3, the J call TRBJ2-6; the D gene TCRdb calls, TRBD1, cannot be checked with no DNA. Per the germline V gene, CDR1 is LGHNA and CDR2 is YSLEER. The CDR3 consists of 17 residues. The CDR3: CASSPGGSYSGANVLIF.

The V gene is TRBV20-1, the J gene TRBJ1-1; TCRdb proposes TRBD1, but this gene call is untestable without DNA. CDR1 is DFQATT and CDR2 is SNEGSKA in the germline V gene (reference sequence). There are 14 residues in the CDR3. Here the CDR3 reads CSAAQGGLDTEAFF.